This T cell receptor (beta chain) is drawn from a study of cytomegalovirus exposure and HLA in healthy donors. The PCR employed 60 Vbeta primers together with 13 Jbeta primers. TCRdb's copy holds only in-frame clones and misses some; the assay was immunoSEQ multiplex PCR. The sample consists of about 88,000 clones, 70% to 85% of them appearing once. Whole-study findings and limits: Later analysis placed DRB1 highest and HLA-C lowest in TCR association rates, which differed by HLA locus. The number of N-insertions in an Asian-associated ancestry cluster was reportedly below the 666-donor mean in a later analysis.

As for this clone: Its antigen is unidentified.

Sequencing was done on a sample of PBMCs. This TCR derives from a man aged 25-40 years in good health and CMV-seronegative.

For the CDR3, the DNA is TGTGCCAGGACAGGGATCTATGGCTACACCTTC. Its translation is CARTGIYGYTF. The chain is built from TRBV2 and TRBJ1-2, with 7 bases that match TRBD1. Germline V gene data show CDR1 as SNHLY and CDR2 as FYNNEI. The J segment lost 4 bases and the V segment lost 9 bases, leaving 2 bases of the junction unmatched. The CDR3 is 11 amino acids.